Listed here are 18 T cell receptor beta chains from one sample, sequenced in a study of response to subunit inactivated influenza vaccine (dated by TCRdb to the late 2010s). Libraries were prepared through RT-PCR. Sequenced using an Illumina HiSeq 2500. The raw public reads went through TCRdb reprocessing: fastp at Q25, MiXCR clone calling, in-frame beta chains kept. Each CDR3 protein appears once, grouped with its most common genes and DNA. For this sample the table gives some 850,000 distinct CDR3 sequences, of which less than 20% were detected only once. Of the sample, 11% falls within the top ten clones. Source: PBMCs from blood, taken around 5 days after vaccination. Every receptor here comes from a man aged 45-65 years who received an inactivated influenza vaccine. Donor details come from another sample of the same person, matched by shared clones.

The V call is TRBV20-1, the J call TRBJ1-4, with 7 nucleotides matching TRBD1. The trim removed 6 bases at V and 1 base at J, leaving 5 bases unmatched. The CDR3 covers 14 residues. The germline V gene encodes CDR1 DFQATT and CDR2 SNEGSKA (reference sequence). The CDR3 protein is CSARPGGTNEKLFF. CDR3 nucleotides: TGCAGTGCCCGACCAGGGGGAACTAATGAAAAACTGTTTTTT.

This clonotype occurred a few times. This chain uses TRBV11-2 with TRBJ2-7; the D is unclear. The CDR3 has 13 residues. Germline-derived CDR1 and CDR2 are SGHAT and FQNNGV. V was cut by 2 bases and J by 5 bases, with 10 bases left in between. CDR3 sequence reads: CASSLLQFHEQYF. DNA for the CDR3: TGTGCCAGCAGCTTATTACAGTTCCACGAGCAGTACTTC. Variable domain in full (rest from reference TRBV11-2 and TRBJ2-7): EAGVAQSPRYKIIEKRQSVAFWCNPISGHATLYWYQQILGQGPKLLIQFQNNGVVDDSQLPKDRFSAERLKGVDSTLKIQPAKLEDSAVYLCASSLLQFHEQYFGPGTRLTVT.

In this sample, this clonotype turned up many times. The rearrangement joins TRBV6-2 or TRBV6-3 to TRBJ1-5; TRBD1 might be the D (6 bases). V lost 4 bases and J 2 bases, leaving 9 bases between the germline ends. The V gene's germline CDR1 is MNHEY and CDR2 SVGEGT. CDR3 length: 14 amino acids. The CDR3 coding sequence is TGTGCCAGCAGTTTTCGACAGGGCAATCAGCCCCAGCATTTT. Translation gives CASSFRQGNQPQHF.

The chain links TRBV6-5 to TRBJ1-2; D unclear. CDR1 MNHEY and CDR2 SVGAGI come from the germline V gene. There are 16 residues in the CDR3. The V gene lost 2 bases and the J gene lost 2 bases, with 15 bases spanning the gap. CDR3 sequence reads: CASSYSPYRTNYGYTF. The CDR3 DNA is TGTGCCAGCAGTTACAGCCCATATCGGACCAACTATGGCTACACCTTC.

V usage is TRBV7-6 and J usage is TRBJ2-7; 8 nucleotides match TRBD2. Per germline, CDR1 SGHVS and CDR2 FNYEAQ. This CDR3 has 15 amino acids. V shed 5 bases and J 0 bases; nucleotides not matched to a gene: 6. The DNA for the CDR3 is TGTGCCAGCAGCGCGGGACTAGTCAGCTCCTACGAGCAGTACTTC. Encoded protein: CASSAGLVSSYEQYF. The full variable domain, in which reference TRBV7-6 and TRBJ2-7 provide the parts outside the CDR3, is GAGVSQSPRYKVTKRGQDVALRCDPISGHVSLYWYRQALGQGPEFLTYFNYEAQQDKSGLPNDRFSAERPEGSISTLTIQRTEQRDSAMYRCASSAGLVSSYEQYFGPGTRLTVT.

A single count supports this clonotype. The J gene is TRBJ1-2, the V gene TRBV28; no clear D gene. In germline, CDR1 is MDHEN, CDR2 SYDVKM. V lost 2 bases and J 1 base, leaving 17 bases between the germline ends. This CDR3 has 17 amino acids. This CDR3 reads CASSLGGWQRLNYGYTF. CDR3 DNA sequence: TGTGCCAGCAGTTTAGGTGGATGGCAGCGACTTAACTATGGCTACACCTTC.

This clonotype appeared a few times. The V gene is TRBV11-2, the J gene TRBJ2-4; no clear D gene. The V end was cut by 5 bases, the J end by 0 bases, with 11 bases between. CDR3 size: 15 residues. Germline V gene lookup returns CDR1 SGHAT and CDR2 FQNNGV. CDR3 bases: TGTGCCAGCAGCACACCGGGTCTAGCCAAAAACATTCAGTACTTC. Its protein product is CASSTPGLAKNIQYF.

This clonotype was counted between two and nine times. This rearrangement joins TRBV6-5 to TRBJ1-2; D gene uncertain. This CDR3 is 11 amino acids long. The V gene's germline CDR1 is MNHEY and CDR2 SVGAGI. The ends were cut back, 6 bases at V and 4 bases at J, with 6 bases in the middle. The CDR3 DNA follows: TGTGCCAGCAGGAGGACCTATGGCTACACCTTC. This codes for CASRRTYGYTF.

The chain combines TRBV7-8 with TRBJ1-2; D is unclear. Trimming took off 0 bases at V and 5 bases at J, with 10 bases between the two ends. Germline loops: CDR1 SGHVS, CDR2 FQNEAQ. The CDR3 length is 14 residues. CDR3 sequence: CASSLATSGYGYTF. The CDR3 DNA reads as TGTGCCAGCAGCTTAGCGACGAGCGGATATGGCTACACCTTC. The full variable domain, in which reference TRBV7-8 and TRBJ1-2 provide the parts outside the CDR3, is GAGVSQSPRYKVAKRGQDVALRCDPISGHVSLFWYQQALGQGPEFLTYFQNEAQLDKSGLPSDRFFAERPEGSVSTLKIQRTQQEDSAVYLCASSLATSGYGYTFGSGTRLTVV.

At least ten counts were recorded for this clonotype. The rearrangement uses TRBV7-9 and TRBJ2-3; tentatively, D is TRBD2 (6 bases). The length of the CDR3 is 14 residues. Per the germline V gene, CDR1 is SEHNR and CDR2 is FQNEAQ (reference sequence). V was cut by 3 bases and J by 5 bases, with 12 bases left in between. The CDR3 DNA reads TGTGCCAGCAGCTTTACGGGAGCGGGAGATACGCAGTATTTT. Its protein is CASSFTGAGDTQYF.

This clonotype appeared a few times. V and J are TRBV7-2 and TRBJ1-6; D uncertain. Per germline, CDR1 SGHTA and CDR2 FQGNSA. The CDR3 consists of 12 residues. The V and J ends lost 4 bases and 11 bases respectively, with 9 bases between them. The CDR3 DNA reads TGTGCCAGCAGCTCCGACGCCCCACCCCTCCACTTT. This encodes CASSSDAPPLHF.

The CDR3 DNA reads TGTGCCAGCAGTGTACTAGCGGGAGGAGGCGAGACCCAGTACTTC. Encoded protein: CASSVLAGGGETQYF. The chain couples TRBV25-1 to TRBJ2-5; the match to TRBD2 covers 12 bases. The J segment lost 5 bases and the V segment lost 4 bases, leaving 5 bases of the junction unmatched. The CDR3 is 15 amino acids. Germline values: CDR1 MGHDK, CDR2 SYGVNS. The complete variable domain, with remaining parts taken from reference TRBV25-1 and TRBJ2-5, reads EADIYQTPRYLVIGTGKKITLECSQTMGHDKMYWYQQDPGMELHLIHYSYGVNSTEKGDLSSESTVSRIRTEHFPLTLESARPSHTSQYLCASSVLAGGGETQYFGPGTRLLVL.

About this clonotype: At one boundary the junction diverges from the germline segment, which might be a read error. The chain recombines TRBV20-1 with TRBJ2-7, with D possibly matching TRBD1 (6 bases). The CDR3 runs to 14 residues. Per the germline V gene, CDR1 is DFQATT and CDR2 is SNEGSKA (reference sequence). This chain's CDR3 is CSARSIRDIYERYF. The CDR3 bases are TGCAGTGCTAGAAGTATCCGGGACATCTACGAGCGGTACTTC.

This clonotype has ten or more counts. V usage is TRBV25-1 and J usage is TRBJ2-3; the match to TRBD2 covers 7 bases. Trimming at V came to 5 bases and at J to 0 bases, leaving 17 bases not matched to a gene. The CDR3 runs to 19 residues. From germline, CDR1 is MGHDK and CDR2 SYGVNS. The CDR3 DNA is TGTGCCAGCAGTACCCTAAGGGCAACTAGCGAACTGAGCACAGATACGCAGTATTTT. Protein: CASSTLRATSELSTDTQYF.

This CDR3 reads CASSPTGNSGNTIYF. As DNA, the CDR3 is TGTGCCAGCAGCCCGACAGGGAACTCTGGAAACACCATATATTTT. J is TRBJ1-3 and V is TRBV7-2; 7 bases fit TRBD1. There are 15 residues in the CDR3. V lost 5 bases to trimming and J lost 0 bases; unmatched junction nucleotides: 4. Germline V gene lookup returns CDR1 SGHTA and CDR2 FQGNSA.

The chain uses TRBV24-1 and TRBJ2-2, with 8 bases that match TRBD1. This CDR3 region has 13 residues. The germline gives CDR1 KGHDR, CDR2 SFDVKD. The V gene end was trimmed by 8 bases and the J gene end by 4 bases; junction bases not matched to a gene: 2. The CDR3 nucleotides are TGTGCCACCACAGGGGGCGCCACCGGGGAGCTGTTTTTT. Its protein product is CATTGGATGELFF.

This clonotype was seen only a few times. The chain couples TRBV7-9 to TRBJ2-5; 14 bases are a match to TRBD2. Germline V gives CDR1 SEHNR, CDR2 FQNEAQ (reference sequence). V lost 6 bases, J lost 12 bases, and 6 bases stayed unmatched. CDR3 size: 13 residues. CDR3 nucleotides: TGTGCCAGCAGACTTGGGACTAGCGGGAGAGAGTACTTC. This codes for CASRLGTSGREYF.

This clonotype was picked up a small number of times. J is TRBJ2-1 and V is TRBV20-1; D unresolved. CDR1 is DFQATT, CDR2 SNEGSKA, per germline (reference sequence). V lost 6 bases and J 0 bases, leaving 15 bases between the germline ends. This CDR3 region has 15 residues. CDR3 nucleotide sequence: TGCAGTGCCCCCCCGGTGATCCTCTCCTACAATGAGCAGTTCTTC. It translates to CSAPPVILSYNEQFF.